This T cell receptor beta chain was sequenced in a study of blood T cell repertoires in COVID-19. The overall study: Material from acute and convalescent COVID-19 was sourced from the United States, Italy and Spain.

Per the original data handling: Amplification with reference gene primers provided the estimates of nucleated cell counts. Libraries were prepared by immunoSEQ multiplex PCR; TCRdb keeps only in-frame clonotypes and omits some of them. V, J and clone size are taken as reported in that table, and D and trimming were inferred from the DNA itself. The table has some 240,000 clones, about 88% seen once. This clone showed up just once. Participant ages covered about 18 to 89 years across about 22 US areas. There are 16 residues in the CDR3. Between the trimmed V and J ends, which lost 3 bases and 0 bases, there was a span of 15 bases. Per germline, CDR1 SGHKS and CDR2 YYEKEE (reference sequence).

Sequenced: PBMCs or T cells enriched from blood (not recorded which). The V call is TRBV5-5, the J call TRBJ1-1, with D perhaps matching TRBD1 (5 bases). This receptor was identified in a man aged 30 to 45 with acute COVID-19. The CDR3 nucleotides read TGTGCCAGCAGCTGGGAGGTGGGACGGGTGAACACTGAAGCTTTCTTT. Its translation: CASSWEVGRVNTEAFF.